This T cell receptor beta chain was retrieved from a study of CD4 T cells in relation to SARS-CoV-2 and coronaviruses. Study-wide background: PBMCs were cultured with antigen for roughly 11 days before TCR beta sequencing. No peptide or an HIV-1 Nef peptide pool served as negative control.

Repertoires were generated with immunoSEQ multiplex PCR, while TCRdb's copy carries only in-frame clones and drops some. This sample has 26,000 or so clones; about three quarters occur once, and the top ten carry over 9.5%. The CDR3 spans 15 residues. Trimming left V 1 base short and J 6 bases short, with 13 bases between. Germline V gene sequence: CDR1 SGHNT, CDR2 YENEEA. Concerning this clone itself: The antigen is unknown.

Unexposed donor CD4+ T cells date from about 2011-2018, before the COVID-19 pandemic. Isolation of CD4+ T cells took place after nine to ten days in culture. As cell numbers allowed, unexposed-donor CD4+ T cells faced SARS-CoV-2 S/N and four cold-coronavirus spikes. On days 3 and 7, cultures got half fresh IL-2 medium. This sequence joins TRBV11-3 and TRBJ2-1, with D perhaps being TRBD1 or TRBD2 (6 bases each). What was sequenced was CD4+ T cells from PBMCs, cultured in vitro. The clonotype originates from a human donor in good health. The CDR3 reads CASSLVGGLSNEQFF. Here the CDR3 DNA reads TGTGCCAGCAGCTTAGTCGGGGGCCTGTCCAATGAGCAGTTCTTC.